Shown below are 28 T cell receptor beta chains from a single sample sequenced in a study of control samples from healthy donors and cancer patients. Sequencing used immunoSEQ multiplex PCR; TCRdb keeps in-frame clones, though not all of them. The table includes tens of thousands of clones, around 87% detected once. The sample consisted of blood. These receptors were obtained from a woman between 45 and 65 years old in good health.

The chain carries TRBV5-4 and TRBJ1-2; D is ambiguous. V shed 4 bases and J shed 7 bases, with 20 bases lying between them. Germline V gene lookup returns CDR1 SGHNT and CDR2 YYREEE (reference sequence). CDR3 size: 15 residues. Here the CDR3 DNA reads TGTGCCAGCAGCCCGTTACGGGCTGGTACGTTTGGCTACACCTTC. Amino acids: CASSPLRAGTFGYTF.

The chain joins TRBV10-3 to TRBJ2-7; 8 positions agree with TRBD1. The CDR3 has 16 amino acids. V was clipped by 0 bases and J by 0 bases; unmatched bases: 4. CDR1 and CDR2 (germline): ENHRY, SYGVKD. The CDR3 loop reads CAISESRDRHSYEQYF. CDR3 bases: TGTGCCATCAGTGAGTCAAGGGACAGGCACTCCTACGAGCAGTACTTC.

J is TRBJ2-7 and V is TRBV6-6; D is uncertain. The V and J ends lost 6 bases and 2 bases respectively, with 14 bases between them. CDR1 and CDR2 (germline): MNHNY, SVGAGI (reference sequence). The CDR3 is 14 residues long. The CDR3 DNA follows: TGTGCCAGCAGGAAAGGCAGAATTGCCTACGAGCAGTACTTC. This translates into CASRKGRIAYEQYF.

The V gene is TRBV28, the J gene TRBJ2-7; D not certain. Germline V gene lookup returns CDR1 MDHEN and CDR2 SYDVKM. There are 13 residues in the CDR3. V was cut by 6 bases and J by 2 bases, with 11 bases left in between. The CDR3 protein is CASREDATYEQYF. DNA for the CDR3: TGTGCCAGCAGAGAGGACGCAACCTACGAGCAGTACTTC.

The chain employs TRBV7-8 and TRBJ2-1; 8 bases are shared with TRBD2. In germline, CDR1 is SGHVS, CDR2 FQNEAQ. V lost 7 bases to trimming and J lost 2 bases; unmatched junction nucleotides: 7. This CDR3 contains 15 residues. Written as DNA, the CDR3 is TGTGCCAGCACCTCGGGGGGGAGGACCTACAATGAGCAGTTCTTC. Translation: CASTSGGRTYNEQFF.

The table lists this clone with a count of one. The chain employs TRBV19 and TRBJ1-3, with a possible D match to TRBD1 (6 bases). CDR1 LNHDA and CDR2 SQIVND come from the germline V gene (reference sequence). The CDR3 runs to 15 residues. Deletions cut 6 bases from V and 0 bases from J, with 12 bases between. CDR3 coding DNA: TGTGCCAGTAGCCAAGGACAGCTCTCTGGAAACACCATATATTTT. Encoded protein: CASSQGQLSGNTIYF.

This clone was observed a handful of times. The J gene is TRBJ2-3, the V gene TRBV13; 13 positions match TRBD2. Germline assignment: CDR1 PRHDT and CDR2 FYEKMQ (reference sequence). The CDR3 has 22 amino acids. V lost 5 bases to trimming and J lost 3 bases; unmatched junction nucleotides: 23. For the CDR3, the DNA is TGTGCCAGCAGCCCCTCTCCCCAGACTAGCGGGGGGCCCACTCCTCCGACAGATACGCAGTATTTT. Translating gives CASSPSPQTSGGPTPPTDTQYF.

This clone was recorded a few times. The chain employs TRBV24-1 and TRBJ1-6, with D tentatively TRBD1 (5 bases). CDR1 is KGHDR and CDR2 is SFDVKD in the germline V gene. This CDR3 region has 15 residues. Trimming took off 4 bases at V and 10 bases at J, with 16 bases between the two ends. CDR3 nucleotide sequence: TGTGCCACCAGTGAACCAGACAGAAGGAGATCACCCCTCCACTTT. Its translation is CATSEPDRRRSPLHF.

The CDR3 loop reads CAISEVTGNTEAFF. The CDR3 coding sequence is TGTGCCATCAGTGAGGTCACAGGGAACACTGAAGCTTTCTTT. V and J are TRBV10-3 and TRBJ1-1, with TRBD1 as a possible D gene (5 bases). V shed 2 bases and J shed 1 base, with 8 bases lying between them. The CDR3 runs to 14 residues. Germline values: CDR1 ENHRY, CDR2 SYGVKD.

The chain links TRBV6-2 or TRBV6-3 to TRBJ2-7, with TRBD2 as a possible D gene (5 bases). Germline assignment: CDR1 MNHEY and CDR2 SVGEGT. V was clipped by 0 bases and J by 3 bases, with 18 bases between them. The CDR3 sequence is 17 residues long. The DNA for the CDR3 is TGTGCCAGCAGTTACTCAAGACTAAGCGGTCGAGGCTACGAGCAGTACTTC. This translates into CASSYSRLSGRGYEQYF.

The chain joins TRBV4-1 to TRBJ2-3; D gene unclear. CDR1 and CDR2 (germline): MGHRA, YSYEKL. CDR3 length: 13 residues. Trimming took off 2 bases at V and 4 bases at J, with 7 bases between the two ends. The CDR3 spells CASSQRPPDTQYF. CDR3 bases: TGCGCCAGCAGCCAAAGGCCCCCAGATACGCAGTATTTT.

The count of this clone is one. This chain's CDR3 is CASSVGTARPYEQYF. For the CDR3, the DNA is TGTGCCAGCAGCGTTGGGACAGCAAGACCTTACGAGCAGTACTTC. The chain carries TRBV11-1 and TRBJ2-7; 7 nucleotides match TRBD1. Germline V gene sequence: CDR1 SGHAT, CDR2 FQDESV (reference sequence). The CDR3 runs 15 residues. V dropped 5 bases and J dropped 4; count of bases not matched to a gene: 11.

The CDR3 DNA reads as TGTGCCAGCAGTTTAGAAGGGGTAAGGGCCCTCCACTTT. Protein: CASSLEGVRALHF. The chain is built from TRBV12-3 or TRBV12-4 and TRBJ1-6; D is possibly TRBD1 (5 bases). The CDR3 has 13 amino acids. Trimming cost V 1 base and J 14 bases, with 12 bases left between them.

This clone occurred once. V and J are TRBV19 and TRBJ2-3; TRBD1 might be the D (6 bases). The germline CDR1 and CDR2 sequences are LNHDA and SQIVND (reference sequence). V lost 4 bases, J lost 2 bases, and 7 bases lay in between. CDR3 size: 13 residues. The CDR3 sequence is CASSTGVTDTQYF. The CDR3 nucleotides read TGTGCCAGTAGTACAGGGGTCACAGATACGCAGTATTTT.

The chain has TRBV5-1 and TRBJ1-4; 8 bases map to TRBD1. The junction had 6 bases not matched to a gene; V was cut back by 3 bases and J by 8 bases. The CDR3 is made up of 14 amino acids. Germline V gene sequence: CDR1 SGHRS, CDR2 YFSETQ. The DNA of the CDR3 is TGCGCCAGCAGCTCTTCGACAGGGGCCGAAAAACTGTTTTTT. This gives the protein CASSSSTGAEKLFF.

V usage is TRBV6-1 and J usage is TRBJ1-2; D ambiguous. The CDR3 extends over 13 amino acids. Germline lookup yields CDR1 MNHNS and CDR2 SASEGT. Trimming took 1 base from V and 4 from J, leaving 7 bases between them. CDR3 nucleotide sequence: TGTGCCAGCAGTGAAGGACGGTTCTATGGCTACACCTTC. It is translated as CASSEGRFYGYTF.

J is TRBJ2-7 and V is TRBV29-1; tentatively, D is TRBD2 (5 bases). V lost 5 bases and J lost 3, with 8 bases in between. The CDR3 is 11 residues long. CDR1 and CDR2 from the germline V gene are SQVTM and ANQGSEA. The CDR3 spells CSVQDFYEQYF. The CDR3 DNA sequence: TGCAGCGTTCAGGACTTCTACGAGCAGTACTTC.

This chain joins TRBV7-2 and TRBJ2-7; D perhaps matches TRBD2 (6 bases). The CDR3 has 14 residues. The V gene lost 1 base and the J gene lost 6 bases, with 13 bases spanning the gap. Germline V gives CDR1 SGHTA, CDR2 FQGNSA. CDR3 coding DNA: TGTGCCAGCAGCTTAGGGGGACTGCTACCCGAGCAGTACTTC. It yields the protein CASSLGGLLPEQYF. Full variable domain (missing parts from reference TRBV7-2 and TRBJ2-7): GAGVSQSPSNKVTEKGKDVELRCDPISGHTALYWYRQSLGQGLEFLIYFQGNSAPDKSGLPSDRFSAERTGGSVSTLTIQRTQQEDSAVYLCASSLGGLLPEQYFGPGTRLTVT.

The V call is TRBV5-6, the J call TRBJ1-5, with D perhaps matching TRBD1 (6 bases). Germline V CDR1 and CDR2: SGHDT, YYEEEE. V was pared by 0 bases and J by 0 bases, with 13 bases between. The length of the CDR3 is 17 residues. CDR3 region: CASSLGQDNYSNQPQHF. The CDR3 nucleotides are TGTGCCAGCAGCTTGGGACAGGACAATTATAGCAATCAGCCCCAGCATTTT.

The rearrangement joins TRBV7-2 to TRBJ2-1, with no clear D. Germline V gives CDR1 SGHTA, CDR2 FQGNSA. The V end lost 1 base, the J end lost 2 bases, and 12 bases lay between the germline ends. There are 16 residues in the CDR3. This CDR3 reads CASSLGFSSAYNEQFF. The CDR3 DNA sequence: TGTGCCAGCAGCTTAGGTTTCTCCAGCGCCTACAATGAGCAGTTCTTC.

The chain uses TRBV28 and TRBJ1-2; 7 bases match TRBD1. Germline CDR1 and CDR2: MDHEN and SYDVKM. This CDR3 comprises 15 residues. The ends lost 4 bases at V and 4 bases at J; junction bases unmatched: 9. The CDR3 is CASSSRGNTPYGYTF. As DNA, the CDR3 is TGTGCCAGCAGTTCCAGGGGGAATACCCCCTATGGCTACACCTTC.

This clone showed up just once. Sequence at one end of the junction differs from germline and may be a read error. V and J are TRBV23-1 and TRBJ2-7; TRBD2 matches at 7 bases. TRBV23-1 is an ORF, and what it does is uncertain. The CDR3 is 14 residues long. The CDR3 DNA sequence: TGCGCCAGCACTCAAGGGAGGGCAACCTACGAGCAGTACTTC. Translating gives CASTQGRATYEQYF.

This clone came up once. The chain combines TRBV5-1 with TRBJ2-5; 9 bases align to TRBD1. The CDR3 has 16 amino acids. Germline CDR1 SGHRS, CDR2 YFSETQ. The ends lost 7 bases at V and 1 base at J; junction bases unmatched: 11. Here the CDR3 DNA reads TGCGCCAGCGGAGGGGACAGGGCGATATTCCAAGAGACCCAGTACTTC. It translates to CASGGDRAIFQETQYF.

V gene TRBV7-3 combines with J gene TRBJ2-1; perhaps TRBD2 as D (6 bases). Germline CDR1 SGHTA, CDR2 FQGTGA. The CDR3 has 15 amino acids. Between the trimmed V and J ends, which lost 2 bases and 0 bases, there was a span of 8 bases. DNA of the CDR3: TGTGCCAGCAGCTTAGGTAGCGGCTCCTACAATGAGCAGTTCTTC. Amino acid sequence: CASSLGSGSYNEQFF.

This chain joins TRBV7-3 and TRBJ2-7; 7 positions agree with TRBD1. V lost 5 bases and J lost 0; bases outside the gene matches: 7. The V gene's germline CDR1 is SGHTA and CDR2 FQGTGA. The CDR3 is made up of 15 amino acids. The CDR3 loop is CASSPDRISSYEQYF. The CDR3 DNA reads TGTGCCAGCAGCCCGGACAGGATCAGCTCCTACGAGCAGTACTTC. Based on the CDR3 plus reference TRBV7-3 and TRBJ2-7, the full variable domain is GAGVSQTPSNKVTEKGKYVELRCDPISGHTALYWYRQSLGQGPEFLIYFQGTGAADDSGLPNDRFFAVRPEGSVSTLKIQRTERGDSAVYLCASSPDRISSYEQYFGPGTRLTVT.

The sample holds a few counts of this clone. The V and J genes are TRBV7-2 and TRBJ1-1; 7 nucleotides align to TRBD1. J was trimmed by 1 base and V by 7 bases; bases with no gene match: 12. The germline gives CDR1 SGHTA, CDR2 FQGNSA. The CDR3 has 16 residues. CDR3 sequence reads: CASNSLGQLTNTEAFF. CDR3 DNA sequence: TGTGCCAGCAACTCCCTGGGACAGCTAACGAACACTGAAGCTTTCTTT.

The rearrangement joins TRBV4-3 to TRBJ2-3; D not resolved. Per the germline V gene, CDR1 is LGHNA and CDR2 is YSLEER. The CDR3 runs 14 residues. Trimming took off 7 bases at V and 0 bases at J, with 11 bases between the two ends. CDR3 DNA sequence: TGCGCCAGCAAGGCAACCACTAGCACAGATACGCAGTATTTT. It translates to CASKATTSTDTQYF.

The rearrangement joins TRBV28 to TRBJ2-7; TRBD1 aligns across 8 bases. CDR1 is MDHEN, CDR2 SYDVKM, per germline. V shed 3 bases, J shed 0 bases, and the junction held 4 bases outside the gene matches. This CDR3 is built from 15 residues. The CDR3 sequence: CASSFFGTGSYEQYF. The CDR3 DNA sequence: TGTGCCAGCAGTTTTTTCGGGACAGGCTCCTACGAGCAGTACTTC.